What follows describes a single T cell receptor (beta chain). This receptor's antigen is unknown. No base quality information exists; no much larger clone differs at one position. The same CDR3 arises from other DNA sequences in this sample as well. Receptor libraries were prepared by the immunoSEQ multiplex PCR assay. RNA was extracted from all samples and reverse transcribed into cDNA, which served as template for TCR sequencing. SuperScript III was used for first-strand cDNA synthesis, primed with a 2:1 mix of oligo-dT and random hexamers. Amplification bias was assessed with a synthetic immune receptor repertoire, and residual bias was removed computationally. From the authors' description of their analysis: Raw reads were preprocessed for error removal, and CDR3 was defined according to IMGT conventions as running from the conserved cysteine to phenylalanine. Clonality was computed by normalizing Shannon entropy by log2 of the number of productive unique TCRs and subtracting the result from 1. Whether each scalp clone was CD4 or CD8 was inferred by checking scalp TCRbeta sequences against the CD4 and CD8 repertoires from sorted blood. This is the immuneACCESS table as TCRdb keeps it, with only in-frame sequences that have V and J called. A part of the clones is gone; compared with another copy, unresolved V genes explain less than half, and the rest is unexplained. The DNA was the basis for D and trimming; V, J and clone size are from that table. This sample comprises hundreds of thousands of clones, roughly two thirds of them detected only once. The ten biggest clones cover approximately 1.2% of the sample.

This entry is derived from a study of CD8+ T cells in alopecia areata (dated by TCRdb to between 2017 and 2018). With respect to the entire study: The treated patients took part in an open-label pilot trial in which moderate-to-severe alopecia areata was treated with oral tofacitinib at 5 to 10 mg twice daily. Patients stayed on tofacitinib for 6 to 18 months and then had 6 months of follow-up off drug so that delayed response and recurrence could be assessed. High-throughput TCRbeta sequencing was used to examine T cell clonal expansion in alopecia areata in both the C3H/HeJ mouse model and human patients. On the human side, TCRbeta sequencing was run on scalp tissue and on sorted CD4+ and CD8+ peripheral blood T cells from healthy controls and from alopecia areata patients with either patchy or totalis/universalis disease. Biopsies were taken from tofacitinib-treated patients at baseline and at 4 and 24 weeks of treatment, and a later scalp biopsy was taken in several of the tofacitinib-treated patients. Scalp clonality was compared across normal scalp (n=4), patchy alopecia areata scalp (n=8), and alopecia totalis/universalis scalp (n=8). RNA was obtained with the PAXgene miRNA kit for fixed scalp, the miRNeasy kit for PBMCs, and the RNeasy kit for mouse skin. TCRbeta CDR3 regions were amplified by immunoSEQ multiplex PCR with 35 Vbeta forward and 13 Jbeta reverse primers. The study at large found these results: Higher clonality and more expanded CD8+ clones were observed in lesional scalp than in normal scalp, particularly in alopecia totalis/universalis, a finding suggestive of antigenic drive. Resident alphabeta T cells in normal human skin are also sequenced, complicating scalp TCR repertoire analysis, unlike mouse skin dominated by gammadelta T cells. TCR sequences shared between patients were less clear than in mice, possibly partly because of HLA diversity in the patient population.

What this sample's time point label stands for: baseline before oral tofacitinib. Peripheral blood and lesional scalp punch biopsies were obtained from patients with alopecia areata. PBMCs were separated by density centrifugation and stained for CD3, CD4 and CD8, after which CD4+ and CD8+ T cells were sorted on a FACSAria. The trim is 0 bases for V and 3 bases for J, with a gap of 6 bases between the germline ends. The CDR3 contains 14 residues, cysteine and phenylalanine counted. Only the CDR3 region is kept as DNA, spanning 42 bases read in frame from base 1. Looking up the germline V gene yields CDR1 MNHEY and CDR2 SVGAGI.

The clonotype was recovered from a human donor with alopecia areata. This specimen consisted of CD4+ T cells sorted from blood, obtained at week 0. Rearrangement joined TRBV6-5 to TRBJ1-5; there is no confident call for the D gene. The nucleotide sequence reads TGTGCCAGCAGTTACTCGGGGTCCAATCAGCCCCAGCATTTT. Its product reads: CASSYSGSNQPQHF.